The rows below give T cell receptor beta chains drawn from one sample of a study of graft-versus-host responses after intestinal transplantation. Sequenced by immunoSEQ multiplex PCR; TCRdb stores in-frame clones only, minus some. Of 10,000 or so clones listed, 25% to 30% are singletons. Sequenced here: alloreactive CD4+ T cells from a mixed lymphocyte reaction culture, sampled before intestinal transplant. These receptor sequences come from a human patient who received an intestinal transplant. The CDR3 runs from the conserved cysteine through the conserved F or W. A D gene is named only where the DNA matches it firmly. A clone size is listed for some rows: how often the clone was seen (once, few, many), or a class if it is expanded.

d_call j_call clone_size v_call cdr3_nt cdr3_aa
- TRBJ2-7 - TRBV11-2 TGTGCCAGCAGCCCACCGACAGGAACCTACGAGCAGTACTTC CASSPPTGTYEQYF
- TRBJ2-6 - TRBV11-2 TGTGCCAGCAGTTCCAACGGCAGGGTACCATCTGGGGCCAACGTCCTGACTTTC CASSSNGRVPSGANVLTF
- TRBJ2-1 few TRBV11-3 TGTGCCAGCAGCTTTCCGGGGCCGTACAATGAGCAGTTCTTC CASSFPGPYNEQFF
TRBD2 TRBJ2-7 - TRBV5-3 TGTGCCAGCACAGAGGCCTGGCGGGAGGGCTCCTACGAGCAGTACTTC CASTEAWREGSYEQYF
- TRBJ2-7 - TRBV11-2 TGTGCCAGCAGCCTAACCCAGGGGCTCTCCTACGAGCAGTACTTC CASSLTQGLSYEQYF
- TRBJ2-1 - TRBV28 TGTGCCAGCAGTTTATCGGAAGGTAATGAGCAGTTCTTC CASSLSEGNEQFF
- TRBJ2-5 - TRBV6-6 TGTGCCAGCACCCTAGGGGGGGACCTAGAGACCCAGTACTTC CASTLGGDLETQYF
- TRBJ2-5 few TRBV9 TGTGCCAGCAGCGTAGGAAGGGGGCGGGAGATGAAAGAGACCCAGTACTTC CASSVGRGREMKETQYF
- TRBJ2-7 - TRBV4-1 TGCGCCAGCAGCCACCCCTTTCGGCCCCCCATCGACGAGCAGTACTTC CASSHPFRPPIDEQYF
TRBD1 TRBJ2-7 medium-sized TRBV19 TGTGCCAGTAGCTTGTGGACAGGGGTCTCCTACGAGCAGTACTTC CASSLWTGVSYEQYF
- TRBJ2-3 - TRBV28 TGTGCCAGCAGTTTACCCTCCCGGCTAGTGATCACAGATACGCAGTATTTT CASSLPSRLVITDTQYF
- TRBJ2-7 few TRBV5-6 TGTGCCAGCAGCTTGGGGCGCAGCGAGCAGTACTTC CASSLGRSEQYF
TRBD2 TRBJ2-5 few TRBV6-5 TGTGCCAGCAGTTATGGGACTAGTCCACAAGAGACCCAGTACTTC CASSYGTSPQETQYF
- TRBJ2-1 few TRBV28 TGTGCCAGCAGGCTAGGACAGACCCTTTACAATGAGCAGTTCTTC CASRLGQTLYNEQFF
- TRBJ2-7 - TRBV6-5 TGTGCCAGCAGTCAGGGGCCCTACCGGGAGCAGTACTTC CASSQGPYREQYF
- TRBJ2-1 - TRBV11-2 TGTGCCAGCAGCTTAGGGGTAAATGGGCAGTTCTTC CASSLGVNGQFF
- TRBJ2-3 few TRBV5-1 TGCGCCAGCAGCTTGGATTGGGGCCTTGCAGATACGCAGTATTTT CASSLDWGLADTQYF
- TRBJ2-7 medium-sized TRBV6-5 TGTGCCAGCAGTTACTCGGCAGGGGACTACGAGCAGTACTTC CASSYSAGDYEQYF
- TRBJ2-1 medium-sized TRBV4-1 TGCGCCAGCAGCCAATTTACAGGCTCTTGGCAGTTCTTC CASSQFTGSWQFF
- TRBJ2-3 - TRBV11-3 TGTGCCAGCAGCCAAGACGGATGGGGGGAGCTCAACACAGATACGCAGTATTTT CASSQDGWGELNTDTQYF
- TRBJ2-7 large TRBV7-2 TGTGCCAGCATGAGCGGCTACGAGCAGTACTTC CASMSGYEQYF
- TRBJ2-1 - TRBV9 TGTGCCAGCAGCGAGAACGACGCCGACAGGGAGCAGTTCTTC CASSENDADREQFF
- TRBJ2-6 - TRBV7-7 TGTGCTAGCAGCTTAGATGGGGGAAGGTGGACTGGGGCCAACGTCCTGACTTTC CASSLDGGRWTGANVLTF
- TRBJ2-1 - TRBV11-3 TGTGCCAGCAGCCACGGGGGATTCTACAATGAGCAGTTCTTC CASSHGGFYNEQFF